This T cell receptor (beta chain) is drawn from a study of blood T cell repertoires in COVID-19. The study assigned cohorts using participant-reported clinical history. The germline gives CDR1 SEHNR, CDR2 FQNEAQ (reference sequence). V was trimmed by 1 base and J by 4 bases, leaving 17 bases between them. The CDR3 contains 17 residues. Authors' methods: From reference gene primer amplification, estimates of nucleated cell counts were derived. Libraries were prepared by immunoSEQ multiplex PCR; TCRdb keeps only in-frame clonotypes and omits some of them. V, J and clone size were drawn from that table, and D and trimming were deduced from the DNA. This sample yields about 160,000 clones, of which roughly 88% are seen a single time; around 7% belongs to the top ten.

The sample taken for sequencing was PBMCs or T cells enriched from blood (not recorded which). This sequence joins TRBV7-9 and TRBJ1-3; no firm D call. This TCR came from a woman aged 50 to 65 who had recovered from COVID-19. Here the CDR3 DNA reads TGTGCCAGCAGCTTAGATGAGGGCCAGCCAAGGGGAAACACCATATATTTT. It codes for CASSLDEGQPRGNTIYF. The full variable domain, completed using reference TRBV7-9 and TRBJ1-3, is DTGVSQNPRHKITKRGQNVTFRCDPISEHNRLYWYRQTLGQGPEFLTYFQNEAQLEKSRLLSDRFSAERPKGSFSTLEIQRTEQGDSAMYLCASSLDEGQPRGNTIYFGEGSWLTVV.